The 11 T cell receptor beta chains given below trace back to one sample, sequenced in a study of regulatory T cells in long-lasting Graves disease (dated by TCRdb to the early 2020s). Library creation used multiplex PCR. This sample was sequenced with an Illumina HiSeq 4000. To build TCR beta libraries, CDR3 regions were amplified by Arm-PCR using iRepertoire HTBI primers. TCRdb itself trimmed the public reads at Q25 with fastp, ran MiXCR and retained productive beta chains. Each entry is one CDR3 protein sequence, shown with its most common DNA and genes. This sample is represented by a few hundred thousand distinct CDR3 sequences; 20% to 25% of them were singletons. Of the sample, about 56% falls within the top ten clones. The time point label corresponds to: persistent/refractory GD, antithyroid drugs over 5 years with positive TRAb. For both TCR sequencing and RNA sequencing, RNA was extracted from PBMCs using TRIzol.

The sample here was peripheral blood mononuclear cells (PBMCs), taken when the disease was refractory, from a patient treated with antithyroid drugs. These receptors came from a female donor with Graves disease.

This clonotype was recorded many times. The chain joins TRBV10-3 to TRBJ1-1; maybe TRBD1 (6 bases). This CDR3 is 15 amino acids long. Germline CDR1 reads ENHRY; CDR2 reads SYGVKD. The V gene lost 6 bases and the J gene lost 0 bases, with 14 bases spanning the gap. The CDR3 bases are TGTGCCATCAGGGAACAAGGACAGATGAACACTGAAGCTTTCTTT. It specifies CAIREQGQMNTEAFF.

In this sample, this clonotype turned up a few times. This rearrangement joins TRBV20-1 to TRBJ2-5; D is possibly TRBD2 (5 bases). This CDR3 is 14 amino acids long. From germline, CDR1 is DFQATT and CDR2 SNEGSKA (reference sequence). The ends were cut back, 0 bases at V and 2 bases at J, with 10 bases in the middle. As DNA, the CDR3 is TGCAGTGCTAGAGATGAACGGGATCAAGAGACCCAGTACTTC. It is translated as CSARDERDQETQYF.

V is TRBV7-2 and J is TRBJ1-1; D is ambiguous. This CDR3 is built from 16 residues. Germline V gene sequence: CDR1 SGHTA, CDR2 FQGNSA. Deletions cut 1 base from V and 3 bases from J, with 15 bases between. The chain's CDR3 is CASSLVGNYWDTEAFF. In nucleotides, the CDR3 is TGTGCCAGCAGCTTAGTCGGAAACTACTGGGACACTGAAGCTTTCTTT.

This chain uses TRBV27 with TRBJ1-1; D uncertain. Trimming took 5 bases from V and 3 from J, leaving 10 bases between them. CDR1 is MNHEY, CDR2 SMNVEV, per germline (reference sequence). CDR3 length: 13 amino acids. In DNA form, the CDR3 reads TGTGCCAGCAGTCCGTCGGAACACACTGAAGCTTTCTTT. This codes for CASSPSEHTEAFF.

A remark on this clonotype: A much larger clone sits a single nucleotide away, making a read error possible. The rearrangement joins TRBV18 to TRBJ1-1, with D unclear. Per germline, CDR1 KGHSH and CDR2 LQKENI. The CDR3 has 13 amino acids. The CDR3 nucleotides are TGTGCCAGCTCACCATTCGAGAACACTGGAGCTTTCTTT. Its translation is CASSPFENTGAFF.

The CDR3 reads CASSVGISEGGVYYEQYF. The DNA of the CDR3 is TGTGCCAGCAGCGTAGGTATATCGGAGGGCGGGGTGTACTACGAGCAGTACTTC. The J gene is TRBJ2-7, the V gene TRBV9, with a tentative D call TRBD2 (6 bases). With 0 bases removed from V and 3 bases from J, the gap between germline ends came to 22 bases. The germline gives CDR1 SGDLS, CDR2 YYNGEE. The CDR3 runs 18 residues.

This clonotype was seen many times. The chain combines TRBV11-2 with TRBJ1-4, with D tentatively TRBD1 (6 bases). In germline, CDR1 is SGHAT, CDR2 FQNNGV. Trimming took 1 base from V and 7 from J, leaving 10 bases between them. The CDR3 runs 14 residues. The CDR3 loop reads CASSLAGAAEKLFF. The CDR3 DNA is TGTGCCAGCAGCTTAGCGGGGGCAGCTGAAAAACTGTTTTTT.

This clonotype was counted between two and nine times. The chain employs TRBV20-1 and TRBJ1-3; D gene ambiguous. The germline gives CDR1 DFQATT, CDR2 SNEGSKA (reference sequence). The germline V and J ends were trimmed by 5 bases and 1 base, with 12 bases remaining between them. This CDR3 has 14 amino acids. This CDR3 is CSAFPPGSGNTIYF. In DNA, the CDR3 is TGCAGTGCTTTTCCCCCGGGGTCTGGAAACACCATATATTTT.

This clonotype appeared many times. The rearrangement links TRBV6-1 to TRBJ2-5, with D perhaps matching TRBD1 or TRBD2 (5 bases each). The ends were cut back, 5 bases at V and 3 bases at J, with 16 bases in the middle. Per germline, CDR1 MNHNS and CDR2 SASEGT. This CDR3 has 15 residues. The CDR3 loop reads CASSNVGAEKETQYF. Here the CDR3 DNA reads TGTGCCAGCAGTAACGTCGGGGCCGAAAAAGAGACCCAGTACTTC.

Turning to this clonotype: A much larger clone differs by one base, so this may be a read error. The CDR3 end shows no conserved phenylalanine or tryptophan, and so a read error is likely. This chain connects TRBV7-2 to TRBJ1-1, with a possible D match to TRBD1 (6 bases). V lost 6 bases and J 7 bases, leaving 21 bases between the germline ends. Germline V gene sequence: CDR1 SGHTA, CDR2 FQGNSA. This CDR3 contains 15 residues. The CDR3 DNA is TGTGCCAGCAGGTTACACACGGGGGCCCACAGTGAAGCTTTCCTT. This sequence encodes CASRLHTGAHSEAFL.

The J gene is TRBJ1-5, the V gene TRBV20-1; D may be TRBD1 (6 bases). The CDR3 runs 12 residues. V was pared by 1 base and J by 15 bases, with 16 bases between. Germline V lookup: CDR1 DFQATT, CDR2 SNEGSKA (reference sequence). CDR3 sequence reads: CSARGSGGSGHF. CDR3 coding DNA: TGCAGTGCTAGAGGTAGCGGGGGCTCGGGGCATTTT.